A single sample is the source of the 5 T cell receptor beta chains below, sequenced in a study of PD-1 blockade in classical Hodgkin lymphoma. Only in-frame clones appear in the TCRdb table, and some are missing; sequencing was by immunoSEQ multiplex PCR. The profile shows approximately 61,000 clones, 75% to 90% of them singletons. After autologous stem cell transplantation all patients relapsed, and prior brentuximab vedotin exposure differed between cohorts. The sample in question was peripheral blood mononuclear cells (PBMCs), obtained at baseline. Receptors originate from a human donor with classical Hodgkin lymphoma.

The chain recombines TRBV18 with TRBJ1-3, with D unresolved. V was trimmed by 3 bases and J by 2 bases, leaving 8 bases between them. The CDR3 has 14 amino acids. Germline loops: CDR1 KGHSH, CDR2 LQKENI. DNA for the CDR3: TGTGCCAGCTCACCGGAACAGACTGGAAACACCATATATTTT. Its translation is CASSPEQTGNTIYF.

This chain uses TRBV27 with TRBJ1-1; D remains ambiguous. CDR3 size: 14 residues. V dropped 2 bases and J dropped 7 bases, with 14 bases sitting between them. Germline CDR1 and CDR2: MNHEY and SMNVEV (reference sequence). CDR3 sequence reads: CASSLSGHKVEAFF. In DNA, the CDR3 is TGTGCCAGCAGTTTAAGCGGGCACAAGGTTGAAGCTTTCTTT.

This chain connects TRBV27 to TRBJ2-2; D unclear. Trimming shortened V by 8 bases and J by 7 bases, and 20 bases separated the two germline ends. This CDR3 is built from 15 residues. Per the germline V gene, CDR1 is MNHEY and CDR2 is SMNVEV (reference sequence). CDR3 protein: CASSSSVAPYGELFF. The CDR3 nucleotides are TGTGCCAGCTCGTCATCGGTGGCGCCGTACGGGGAGCTGTTTTTT.

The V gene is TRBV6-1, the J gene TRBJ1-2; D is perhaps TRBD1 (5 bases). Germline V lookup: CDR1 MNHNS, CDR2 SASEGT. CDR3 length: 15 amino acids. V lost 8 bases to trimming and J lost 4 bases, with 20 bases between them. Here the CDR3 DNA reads TGTGCCAGCTCCTCCCCGACAGCTAGCCTCTATGGCTACACCTTC. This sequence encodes CASSSPTASLYGYTF.

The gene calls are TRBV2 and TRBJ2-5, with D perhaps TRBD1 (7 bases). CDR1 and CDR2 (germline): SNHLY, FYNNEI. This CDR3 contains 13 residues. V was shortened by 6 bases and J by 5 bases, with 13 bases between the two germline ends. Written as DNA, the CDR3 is TGTGCCAGCAGCGCCAGGGGGGACGAGACCCAGTACTTC. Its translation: CASSARGDETQYF.